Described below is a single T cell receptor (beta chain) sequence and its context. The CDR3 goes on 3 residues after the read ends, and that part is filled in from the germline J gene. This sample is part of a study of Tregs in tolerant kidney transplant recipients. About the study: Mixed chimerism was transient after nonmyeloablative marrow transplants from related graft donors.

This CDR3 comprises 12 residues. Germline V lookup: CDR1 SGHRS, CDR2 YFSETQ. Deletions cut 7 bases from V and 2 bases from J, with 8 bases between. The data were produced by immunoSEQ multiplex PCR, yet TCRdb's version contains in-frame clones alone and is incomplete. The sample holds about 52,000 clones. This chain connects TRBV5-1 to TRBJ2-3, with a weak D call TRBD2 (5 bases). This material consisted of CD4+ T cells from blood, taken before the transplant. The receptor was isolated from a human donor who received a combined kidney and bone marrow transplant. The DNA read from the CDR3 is TGCGCCAGCGGTAGCGACACAGATACG. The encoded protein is CASGSDTDT. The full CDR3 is CASGSDTDTQYF.